The T cell receptor beta chain described here comes from a study of PD-L1 blockade in urothelial cancer. The overall study: Prior regimens of chemotherapy numbered 0 to 3 per patient. Blood was subjected to analysis at 3 weeks (second dose) and 6 weeks following treatment start.

In each PCR, synthetic TCR analog templates were spiked in. Data came from immunoSEQ multiplex PCR; TCRdb stores just in-frame clones and leaves some out. The sample holds nearly 45,000 clones, roughly 88% seen once. Time point of the sample: pretreatment peripheral blood. In its sample, this clone was seen once. As yet, its antigen is unknown. Between the trimmed V and J ends, which lost 6 bases and 2 bases, there was a span of 7 bases. The CDR3 runs 11 residues. The V gene's germline CDR1 is DFQATT and CDR2 SNEGSKA (reference sequence). Study-level results: Improved survival was predicted by pretreatment blood TCR clonality below the median.

The chain recombines TRBV20-1 with TRBJ1-2, with a tentative D call TRBD1 (5 bases). Sample: PBMCs, taken around atezolizumab (anti-PD-L1) treatment. The receptor was isolated from a donor aged 40 or older with urothelial cancer. The CDR3 DNA sequence: TGCAGTGCAGGGGAAAACTATGGCTACACCTTC. Translation: CSAGENYGYTF.